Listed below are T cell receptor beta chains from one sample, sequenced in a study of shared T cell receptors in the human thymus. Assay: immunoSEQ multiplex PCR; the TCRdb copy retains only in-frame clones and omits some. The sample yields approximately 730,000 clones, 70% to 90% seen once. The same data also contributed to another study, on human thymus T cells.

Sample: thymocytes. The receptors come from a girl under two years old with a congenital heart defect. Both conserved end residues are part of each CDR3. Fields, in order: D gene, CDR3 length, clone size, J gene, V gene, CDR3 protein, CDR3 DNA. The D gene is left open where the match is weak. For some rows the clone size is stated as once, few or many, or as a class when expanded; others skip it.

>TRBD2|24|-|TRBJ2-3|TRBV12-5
CASGLVPHPTTSGVPSLSTDTQYF
TGTGCTAGTGGTTTGGTACCCCACCCTACTACTAGCGGGGTACCTTCCCTTAGCACAGATACGCAGTATTTT
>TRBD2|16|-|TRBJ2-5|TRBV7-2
CASSVRTSGHQETQYF
TGTGCCAGCAGCGTTCGGACTAGCGGGCACCAAGAGACCCAGTACTTC
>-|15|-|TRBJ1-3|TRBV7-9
CASSSSGAGGNTIYF
TGTGCCAGCAGCTCGTCAGGGGCAGGGGGAAACACCATATATTTT
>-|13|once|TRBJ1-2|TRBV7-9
CASSLAQGGGYTF
TGTGCCAGCAGCCTCGCGCAGGGAGGCGGCTACACCTTC
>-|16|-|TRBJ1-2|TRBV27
CASSLSGGLRSYGYTF
TGTGCCAGCAGTTTATCGGGGGGACTCAGGTCCTATGGCTACACCTTC
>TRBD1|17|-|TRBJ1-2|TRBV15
CATSPYRDRGRNYGYTF
TGTGCCACCAGCCCGTACCGAGACAGGGGGCGAAACTATGGCTACACCTTC
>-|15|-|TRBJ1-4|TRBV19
CASTDTAGTKEKLFF
TGTGCCAGTACCGATACAGCCGGGACAAAAGAAAAACTGTTTTTT
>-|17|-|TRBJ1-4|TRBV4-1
CASSQDPDRRRGGKLFF
TGCGCCAGCAGCCAAGACCCGGACCGTAGAAGGGGTGGAAAACTGTTTTTT
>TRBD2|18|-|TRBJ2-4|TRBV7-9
CASSSGTSGGLAKNIQYF
TGTGCCAGCAGTTCCGGGACTAGCGGGGGCCTAGCCAAAAACATTCAGTACTTC
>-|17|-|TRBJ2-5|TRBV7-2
CASSLGKLGTGWETQYF
TGTGCCAGCAGCTTAGGGAAACTAGGTACGGGCTGGGAGACCCAGTACTTC
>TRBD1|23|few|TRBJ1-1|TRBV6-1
CASSEGGFAGQGIATRTRTEAFF
TGTGCCAGCAGTGAAGGGGGGTTCGCGGGACAGGGAATTGCCACCAGAACTAGGACTGAAGCTTTCTTT
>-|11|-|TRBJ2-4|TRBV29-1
CSVERGGIQYF
TGCAGCGTTGAGAGAGGGGGCATTCAGTACTTC
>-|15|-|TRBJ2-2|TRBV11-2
CASRGGEPNTGELFF
TGTGCCAGCCGGGGTGGGGAGCCGAACACCGGGGAGCTGTTTTTT
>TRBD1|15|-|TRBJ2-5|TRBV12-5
CASGPPWTGQETQYF
TGTGCTAGTGGTCCCCCATGGACAGGTCAAGAGACCCAGTACTTC
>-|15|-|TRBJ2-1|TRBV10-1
CASSEGVRGHNEQFF
TGCGCCAGCAGCGAGGGAGTCCGAGGGCACAATGAGCAGTTCTTC
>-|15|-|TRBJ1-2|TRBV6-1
CASTGGGRPFDGYTF
TGTGCCAGCACCGGGGGGGGACGGCCGTTCGATGGCTACACCTTC
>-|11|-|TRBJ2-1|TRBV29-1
CSGQRGNEQFF
TGCAGCGGCCAACGGGGCAATGAGCAGTTCTTC
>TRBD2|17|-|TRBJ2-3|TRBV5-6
CASSLRGKRGDTDTQYF
TGTGCCAGCAGCTTGAGGGGAAAGCGGGGGGACACAGATACGCAGTATTTT
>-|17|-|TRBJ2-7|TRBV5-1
CASSKNVREGFPYEQYF
TGCGCCAGCAGCAAGAATGTCAGGGAAGGGTTTCCCTACGAGCAGTACTTC
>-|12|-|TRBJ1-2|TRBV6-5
CASSYRGGGYTF
TGTGCCAGCAGTTACAGGGGTGGCGGCTACACCTTC
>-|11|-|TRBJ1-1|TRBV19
CASSDRLEAFF
TGTGCCAGTAGTGACAGACTTGAAGCTTTCTTT
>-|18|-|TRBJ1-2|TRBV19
CASSIGWFWGHNPLGYTF
TGTGCCAGTAGTATTGGTTGGTTTTGGGGCCATAACCCGCTCGGCTACACCTTC
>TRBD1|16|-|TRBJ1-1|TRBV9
CASSPYGQGDCTEAFF
TGTGCCAGCAGCCCCTATGGACAGGGCGATTGCACTGAAGCTTTCTTT
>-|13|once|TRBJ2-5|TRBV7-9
CASSRAGAETQYF
TGTGCCAGCAGCCGCGCGGGGGCGGAGACCCAGTACTTC
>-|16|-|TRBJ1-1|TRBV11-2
CASSLRGFRMNTEAFF
TGTGCCAGCAGCTTACGGGGGTTTAGGATGAACACTGAAGCTTTCTTT
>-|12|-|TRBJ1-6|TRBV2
CASSDADSPLHF
TGTGCCAGCAGTGATGCGGATTCACCCCTCCACTTT
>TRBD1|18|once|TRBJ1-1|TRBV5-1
CASSFTDRGLDMNTEAFF
TGCGCCAGCAGCTTTACCGACAGGGGCTTAGACATGAACACTGAAGCTTTCTTT
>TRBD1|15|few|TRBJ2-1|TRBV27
CASTLKQGIYNEQFF
TGTGCCAGCACGCTCAAACAGGGGATATACAATGAGCAGTTCTTC
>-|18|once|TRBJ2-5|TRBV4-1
CASSQDCCGFMRGETQYF
TGCGCCAGCAGCCAAGATTGCTGTGGTTTCATGCGGGGCGAGACCCAGTACTTC
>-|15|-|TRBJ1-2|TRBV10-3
CAISAGRRSNYGYTF
TGTGCCATCAGTGCCGGGAGGCGCTCTAACTATGGCTACACCTTC
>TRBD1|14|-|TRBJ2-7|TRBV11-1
CASSPGTGVHEQYF
TGTGCCAGCAGCCCCGGGACAGGGGTTCACGAGCAGTACTTC
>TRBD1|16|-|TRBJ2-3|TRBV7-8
CASSTTGGNGTDTQYF
TGTGCCAGCAGTACTACAGGGGGGAACGGCACAGATACGCAGTATTTT
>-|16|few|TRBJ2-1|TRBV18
CASSPPGTNSYNEQFF
TGTGCCAGCTCACCGCCCGGGACAAACTCCTACAATGAGCAGTTCTTC
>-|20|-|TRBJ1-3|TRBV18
CASSPYRQLRPPILGNTIYF
TGTGCCAGCTCACCTTATAGACAGCTACGGCCGCCTATACTTGGAAACACCATATATTTT
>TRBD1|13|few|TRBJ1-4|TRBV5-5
CASGQGINEKLFF
TGTGCCAGCGGACAGGGCATTAATGAAAAACTGTTTTTT
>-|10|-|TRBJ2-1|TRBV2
CASREAKQFF
TGTGCCAGCAGAGAGGCCAAGCAGTTCTTC
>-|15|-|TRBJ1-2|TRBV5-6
CASSLWVRRGGGYTF
TGTGCCAGCAGCTTGTGGGTCAGGAGGGGAGGTGGCTACACCTTC
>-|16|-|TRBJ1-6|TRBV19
CASNFRWARLNSPLHF
TGTGCCAGTAATTTCCGCTGGGCCAGGTTGAATTCACCCCTCCACTTT
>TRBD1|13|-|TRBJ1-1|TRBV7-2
CASSYDRDNEAFF
TGTGCCAGCAGCTATGACAGGGACAATGAAGCTTTCTTT
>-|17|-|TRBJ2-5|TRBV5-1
CASSPGLPRPYQETQYF
TGCGCCAGCAGCCCGGGACTCCCCAGGCCGTACCAAGAGACCCAGTACTTC
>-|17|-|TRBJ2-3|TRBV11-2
CASSLDAYIHRADTQYF
TGTGCCAGCAGCTTAGACGCTTACATCCACCGGGCAGATACGCAGTATTTT
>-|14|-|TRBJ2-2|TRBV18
CASSPSGMAGELFF
TGTGCCAGCTCACCCTCGGGGATGGCCGGGGAGCTGTTTTTT
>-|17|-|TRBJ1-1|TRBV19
CASSITGQGSLNTEAFF
TGTGCCAGTAGTATTACGGGCCAGGGTTCCTTGAACACTGAAGCTTTCTTT
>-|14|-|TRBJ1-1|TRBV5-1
CASSLLFLNTEAFF
TGCGCCAGCAGCTTGTTATTTCTGAACACTGAAGCTTTCTTT
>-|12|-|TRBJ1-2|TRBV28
CASSFPDRGYTF
TGTGCCAGCAGTTTCCCGGACAGAGGCTACACCTTC
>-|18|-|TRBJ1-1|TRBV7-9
CASSFGVNTPRGNTEAFF
TGTGCCAGCAGCTTCGGTGTCAACACTCCGAGAGGGAACACTGAAGCTTTCTTT
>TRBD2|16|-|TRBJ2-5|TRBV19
CASSIRAGGHQETQYF
TGTGCCAGTAGTATACGAGCGGGGGGCCACCAAGAGACCCAGTACTTC
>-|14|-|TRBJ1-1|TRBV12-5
CASGCQGENTEAFF
TGTGCTAGTGGTTGCCAAGGGGAGAACACTGAAGCTTTCTTT
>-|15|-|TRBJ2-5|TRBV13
CASSLAGGLAEAQYF
TGTGCCAGCAGCTTAGCGGGGGGCCTGGCAGAGGCCCAGTACTTC
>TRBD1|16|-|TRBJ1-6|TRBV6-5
CASSLQGNMNNSPLHF
TGTGCCAGCAGTTTACAGGGGAATATGAATAATTCACCCCTCCACTTT